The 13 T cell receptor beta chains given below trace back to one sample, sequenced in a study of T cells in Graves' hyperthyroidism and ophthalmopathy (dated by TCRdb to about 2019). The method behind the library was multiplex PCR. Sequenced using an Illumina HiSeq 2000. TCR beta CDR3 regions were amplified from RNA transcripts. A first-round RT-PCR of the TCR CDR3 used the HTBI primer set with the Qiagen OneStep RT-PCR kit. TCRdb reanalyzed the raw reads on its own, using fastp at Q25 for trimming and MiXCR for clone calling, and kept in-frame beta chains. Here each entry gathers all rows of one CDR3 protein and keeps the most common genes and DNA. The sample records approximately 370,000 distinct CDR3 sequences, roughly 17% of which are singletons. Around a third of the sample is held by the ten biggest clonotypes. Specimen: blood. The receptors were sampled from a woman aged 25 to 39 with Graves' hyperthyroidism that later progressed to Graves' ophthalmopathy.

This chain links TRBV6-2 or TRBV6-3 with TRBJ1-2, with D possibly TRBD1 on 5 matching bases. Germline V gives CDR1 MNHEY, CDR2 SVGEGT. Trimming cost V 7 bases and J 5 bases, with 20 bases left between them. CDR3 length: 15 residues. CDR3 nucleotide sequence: TGTGCCAGCACCCATCAGGGTGTCTCCCGTTATGGCTACACCTTC. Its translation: CASTHQGVSRYGYTF.

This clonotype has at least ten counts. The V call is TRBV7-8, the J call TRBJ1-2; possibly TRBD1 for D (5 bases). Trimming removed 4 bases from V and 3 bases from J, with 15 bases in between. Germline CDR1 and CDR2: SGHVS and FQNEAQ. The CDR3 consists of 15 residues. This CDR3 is CASSSSTGGDYGYTF. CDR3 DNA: TGTGCCAGCAGCTCCTCCACGGGGGGAGACTATGGCTACACCTTC. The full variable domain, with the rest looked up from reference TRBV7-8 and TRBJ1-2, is GAGVSQSPRYKVAKRGQDVALRCDPISGHVSLFWYQQALGQGPEFLTYFQNEAQLDKSGLPSDRFFAERPEGSVSTLKIQRTQQEDSAVYLCASSSSTGGDYGYTFGSGTRLTVV.

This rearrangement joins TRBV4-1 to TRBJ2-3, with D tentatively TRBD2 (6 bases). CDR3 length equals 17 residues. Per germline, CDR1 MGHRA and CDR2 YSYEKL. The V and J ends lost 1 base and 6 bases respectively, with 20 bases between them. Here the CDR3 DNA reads TGCGCCAGCAGCCAAGTGGGGGGAAGACGAGGGCGGGATACGCAGTATTTT. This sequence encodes CASSQVGGRRGRDTQYF.

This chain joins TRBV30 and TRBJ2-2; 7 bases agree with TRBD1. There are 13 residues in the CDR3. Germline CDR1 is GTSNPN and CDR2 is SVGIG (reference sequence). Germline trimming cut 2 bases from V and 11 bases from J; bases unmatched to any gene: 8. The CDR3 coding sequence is TGTGCCTGGAGTTCGCCGGGACAGTTAGAGCTGTTTTTT. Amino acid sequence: CAWSSPGQLELFF.

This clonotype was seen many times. The CDR3: CASSGQPNYEQYF. Here the CDR3 DNA reads TGTGCCAGCTCGGGACAGCCAAATTACGAGCAGTACTTC. This rearrangement joins TRBV18 to TRBJ2-7, with 7 bases matching TRBD1. Germline V gene lookup returns CDR1 KGHSH and CDR2 LQKENI. V shed 6 bases, J shed 4 bases, and the junction held 6 bases outside the gene matches. This CDR3 contains 13 residues.

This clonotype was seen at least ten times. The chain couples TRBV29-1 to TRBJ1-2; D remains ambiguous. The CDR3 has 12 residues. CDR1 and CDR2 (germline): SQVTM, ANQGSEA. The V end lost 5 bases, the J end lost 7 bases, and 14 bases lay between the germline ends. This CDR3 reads CSVPAPDPGYTF. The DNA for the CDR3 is TGCAGCGTTCCCGCCCCCGACCCTGGCTACACCTTC. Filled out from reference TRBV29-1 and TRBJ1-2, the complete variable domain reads SAVISQKPSRDICQRGTSLTIQCQVDSQVTMMFWYRQQPGQSLTLIATANQGSEATYESGFVIDKFPISRPNLTFSTLTVSNMSPEDSSIYLCSVPAPDPGYTFGSGTRLTVV.

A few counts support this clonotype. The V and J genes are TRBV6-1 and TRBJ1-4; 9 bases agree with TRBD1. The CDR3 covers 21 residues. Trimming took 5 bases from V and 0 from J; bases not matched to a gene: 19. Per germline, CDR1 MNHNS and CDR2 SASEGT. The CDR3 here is CASSYRRGGQGITSTNEKLFF. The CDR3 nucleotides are TGTGCCAGCAGTTATAGGCGAGGGGGACAGGGTATTACTTCAACTAATGAAAAACTGTTTTTT.

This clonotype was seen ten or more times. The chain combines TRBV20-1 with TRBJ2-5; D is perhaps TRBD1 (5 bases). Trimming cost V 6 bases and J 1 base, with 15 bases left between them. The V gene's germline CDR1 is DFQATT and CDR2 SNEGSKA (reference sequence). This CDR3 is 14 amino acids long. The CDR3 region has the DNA TGCAGTGCCCACCCAATTGGGGCCCAAGAGACCCAGTACTTC. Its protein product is CSAHPIGAQETQYF.

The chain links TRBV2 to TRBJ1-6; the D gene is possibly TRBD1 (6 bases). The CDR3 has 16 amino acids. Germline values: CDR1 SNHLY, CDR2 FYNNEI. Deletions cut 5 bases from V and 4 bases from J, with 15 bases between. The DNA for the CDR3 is TGTGCCAGCAGTTACACCGTGACAGGATATAATTCACCCCTCCACTTT. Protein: CASSYTVTGYNSPLHF.

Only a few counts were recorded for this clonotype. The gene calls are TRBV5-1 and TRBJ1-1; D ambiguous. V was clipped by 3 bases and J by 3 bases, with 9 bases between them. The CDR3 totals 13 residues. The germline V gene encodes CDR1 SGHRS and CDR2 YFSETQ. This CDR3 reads CASSWGMDTEAFF. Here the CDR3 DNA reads TGCGCCAGCAGCTGGGGAATGGACACTGAAGCTTTCTTT. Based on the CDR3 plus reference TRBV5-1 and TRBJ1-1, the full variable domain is KAGVTQTPRYLIKTRGQQVTLSCSPISGHRSVSWYQQTPGQGLQFLFEYFSETQRNKGNFPGRFSGRQFSNSRSEMNVSTLELGDSALYLCASSWGMDTEAFFGQGTRLTVV.

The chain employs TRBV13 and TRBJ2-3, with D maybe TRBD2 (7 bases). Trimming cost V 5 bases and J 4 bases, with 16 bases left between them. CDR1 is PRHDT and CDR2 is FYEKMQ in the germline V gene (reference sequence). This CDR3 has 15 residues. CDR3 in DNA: TGTGCCAGCAGCACGAGGGGGGGAGTCCCAGATACGCAGTATTTT. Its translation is CASSTRGGVPDTQYF. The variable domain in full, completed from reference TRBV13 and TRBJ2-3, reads AAGVIQSPRHLIKEKRETATLKCYPIPRHDTVYWYQQGPGQDPQFLISFYEKMQSDKGSIPDRFSAQQFSDYHSELNMSSLELGDSALYFCASSTRGGVPDTQYFGPGTRLTVL.

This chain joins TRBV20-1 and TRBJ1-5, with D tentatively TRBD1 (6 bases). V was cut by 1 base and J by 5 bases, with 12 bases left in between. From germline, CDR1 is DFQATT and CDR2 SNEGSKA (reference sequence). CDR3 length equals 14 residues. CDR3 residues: CSARVTRGDQPQHF. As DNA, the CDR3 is TGCAGTGCTAGAGTGACCAGGGGTGATCAGCCCCAGCATTTT.

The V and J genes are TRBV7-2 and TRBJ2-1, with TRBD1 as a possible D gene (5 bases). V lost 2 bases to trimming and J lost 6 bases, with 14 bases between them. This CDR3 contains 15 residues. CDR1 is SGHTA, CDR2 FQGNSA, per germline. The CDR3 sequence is CASSLLSTRVNEQFF. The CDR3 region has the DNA TGTGCCAGCAGCTTATTGTCCACCAGGGTCAATGAGCAGTTCTTC.